This T cell receptor (beta chain) was captured in a study of Ad26.COV2.S vaccination and SARS-CoV-2 variants. As for the study in general: A participant enrolled in the COV1001 Ad26.COV2.S trial arm provided the sample.

Noted treatment: roughly 18 received Ad26.COV2.S at low or high dose, single or two shots; 5 received placebo; per-sample allocation not given. Samples came from day 63 after the first vaccine or placebo injection. SARS-CoV-2 spike from the Wuhan strain was encoded by the vaccine, an Ad26 vector. Points from the study as a whole: Analytic work on TCR breadth and depth might have understated the full extent of total T cell responses.

CDR3 length: 13 residues. Germline loops: CDR1 SGHTA, CDR2 FQGNSA. Unmatched junction bases numbered 5, after V lost 8 bases and J lost 3 bases. Repertoires were generated with immunoSEQ multiplex PCR, while TCRdb's copy carries only in-frame clones and drops some. The sample consists of roughly 700,000 clones, roughly 90% of them appearing once. In the case of this clone: As yet, its antigen is unknown.

The source material was peripheral blood, sampled in a trial of Ad26.COV2.S vaccine versus placebo. The chain links TRBV7-2 to TRBJ2-7, with 9 bases lining up with TRBD2. The sequence was collected from a person aged 18 to 59 who received the Ad26.COV2.S COVID-19 vaccine or a placebo. The CDR3 DNA reads as TGTGCCAGCGGAGATAGCGGGGGCTACGAGCAGTACTTC. Its translation: CASGDSGGYEQYF.